The clone carrying this TCR beta chain showed up many times. Antigen specificity is unknown. TCRdb re-called the reads with MiXCR, one entry per CDR3 protein. In the table there are 65,000 to 95,000 distinct CDR3 sequences, 3.7% of which are singletons. The CDR3 is 16 amino acids. In germline, CDR1 is LGHNA, CDR2 YNFKEQ. Trimming stripped 0 bases from V and 8 bases from J, with 19 bases between. The data stem from a study of T cell repertoires in cytomegalovirus infection. Study background: The public TCR beta signatures pointed to both CMV infection and matching HLA type. General observations from the study: The response measured ex vivo was dominated by TCR beta clonotypes (HLA-C-restricted and CMV-specific). CMV carriers having the relevant HLA were flagged by cumulative public TCR beta family frequency.

V is TRBV4-2 and J is TRBJ1-2; D is unclear. The sequence was obtained from a human donor in good health (CMV status not recorded). Some clones in this sample may be carry-over from other donors' samples. Sequencing input: PBMCs. CDR3 coding DNA: TGTGCCAGCAGCCAAGAAGGTTCCGAGACGGATCAGGGCTACACCTTC. It codes for CASSQEGSETDQGYTF.